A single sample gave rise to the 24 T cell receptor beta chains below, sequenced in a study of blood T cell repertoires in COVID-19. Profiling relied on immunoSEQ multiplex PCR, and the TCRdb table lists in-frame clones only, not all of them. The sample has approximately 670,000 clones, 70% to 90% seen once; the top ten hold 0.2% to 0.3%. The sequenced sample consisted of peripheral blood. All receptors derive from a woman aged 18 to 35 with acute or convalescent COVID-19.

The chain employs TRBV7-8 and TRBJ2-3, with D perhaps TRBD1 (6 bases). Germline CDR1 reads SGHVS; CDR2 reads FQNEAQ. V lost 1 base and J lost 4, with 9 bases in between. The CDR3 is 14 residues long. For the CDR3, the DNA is TGTGCCAGCAGCTTAGGGGGGCGAGCAGATACGCAGTATTTT. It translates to CASSLGGRADTQYF.

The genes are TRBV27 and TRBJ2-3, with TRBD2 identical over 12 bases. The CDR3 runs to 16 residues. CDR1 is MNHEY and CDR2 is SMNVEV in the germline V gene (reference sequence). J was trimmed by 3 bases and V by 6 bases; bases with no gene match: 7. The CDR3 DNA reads TGTGCCAGCAGGCTAAGGACTAGCGGGGTTACAGATACGCAGTATTTT. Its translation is CASRLRTSGVTDTQYF.

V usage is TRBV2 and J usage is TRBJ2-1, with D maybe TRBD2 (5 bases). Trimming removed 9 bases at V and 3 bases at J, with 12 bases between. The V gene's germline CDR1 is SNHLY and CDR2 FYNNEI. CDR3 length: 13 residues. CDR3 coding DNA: TGTGCCAGTATACTAGGTTTCTACAATGAGCAGTTCTTC. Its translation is CASILGFYNEQFF. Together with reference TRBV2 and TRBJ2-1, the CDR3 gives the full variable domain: EPEVTQTPSHQVTQMGQEVILRCVPISNHLYFYWYRQILGQKVEFLVSFYNNEISEKSEIFDDQFSVERPDGSNFTLKIRSTKLEDSAMYFCASILGFYNEQFFGPGTRLTVL.

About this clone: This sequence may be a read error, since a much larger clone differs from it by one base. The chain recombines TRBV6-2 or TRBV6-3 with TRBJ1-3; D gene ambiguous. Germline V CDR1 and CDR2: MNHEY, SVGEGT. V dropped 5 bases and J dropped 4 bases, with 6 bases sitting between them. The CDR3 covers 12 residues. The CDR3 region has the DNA TGTGCCAGCAGTCCACTCGGAAACACCATATATTTT. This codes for CASSPLGNTIYF.

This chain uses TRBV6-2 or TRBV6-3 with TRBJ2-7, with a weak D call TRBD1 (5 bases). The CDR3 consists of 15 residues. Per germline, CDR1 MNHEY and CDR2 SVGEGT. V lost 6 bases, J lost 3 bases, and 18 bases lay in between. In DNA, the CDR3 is TGTGCCAGCAGCCCCCCTGGGGCTTCTTTCTACGAGCAGTACTTC. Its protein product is CASSPPGASFYEQYF.

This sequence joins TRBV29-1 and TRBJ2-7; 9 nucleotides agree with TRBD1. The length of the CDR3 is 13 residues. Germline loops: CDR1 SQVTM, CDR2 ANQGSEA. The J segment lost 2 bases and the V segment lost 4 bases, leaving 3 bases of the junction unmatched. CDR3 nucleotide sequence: TGCAGCGTTGTGGGACAGGGAACCTACGAGCAGTACTTC. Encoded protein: CSVVGQGTYEQYF.

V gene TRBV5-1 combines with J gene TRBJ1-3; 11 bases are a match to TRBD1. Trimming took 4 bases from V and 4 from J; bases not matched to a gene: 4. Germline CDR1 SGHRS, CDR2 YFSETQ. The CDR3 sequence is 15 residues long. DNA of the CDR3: TGCGCCAGCAGCGTAGGACAGGGGGCAGGAAACACCATATATTTT. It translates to CASSVGQGAGNTIYF.

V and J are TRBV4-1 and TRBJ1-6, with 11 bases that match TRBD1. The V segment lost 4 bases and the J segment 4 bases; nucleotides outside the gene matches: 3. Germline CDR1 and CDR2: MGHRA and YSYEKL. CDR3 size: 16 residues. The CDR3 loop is CASSPGTGGYNSPLHF. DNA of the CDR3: TGCGCCAGCAGCCCCGGGACAGGGGGGTATAATTCACCCCTCCACTTT.

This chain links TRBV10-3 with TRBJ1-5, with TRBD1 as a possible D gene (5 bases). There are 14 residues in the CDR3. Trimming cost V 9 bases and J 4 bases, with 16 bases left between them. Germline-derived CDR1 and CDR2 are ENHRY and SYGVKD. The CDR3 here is CAIGRQGENQPQHF. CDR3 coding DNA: TGTGCCATAGGTCGGCAGGGTGAAAATCAGCCCCAGCATTTT.

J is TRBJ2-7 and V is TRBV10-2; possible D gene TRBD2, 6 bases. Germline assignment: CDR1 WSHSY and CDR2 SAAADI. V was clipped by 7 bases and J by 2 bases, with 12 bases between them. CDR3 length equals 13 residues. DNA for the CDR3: TGCGCCAGCACTCGGGACTGGGCCTACGAGCAGTACTTC. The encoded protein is CASTRDWAYEQYF.

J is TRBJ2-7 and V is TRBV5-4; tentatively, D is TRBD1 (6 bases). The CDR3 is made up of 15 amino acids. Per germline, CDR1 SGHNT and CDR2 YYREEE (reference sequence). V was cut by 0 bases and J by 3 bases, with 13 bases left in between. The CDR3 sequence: CASSLESGELYEQYF. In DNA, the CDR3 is TGTGCCAGCAGCTTGGAATCAGGGGAACTCTACGAGCAGTACTTC.

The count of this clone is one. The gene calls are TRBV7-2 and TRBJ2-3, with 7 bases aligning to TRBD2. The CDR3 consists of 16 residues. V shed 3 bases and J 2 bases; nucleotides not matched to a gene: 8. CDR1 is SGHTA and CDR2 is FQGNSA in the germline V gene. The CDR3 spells CASSLSGRGDTDTQYF. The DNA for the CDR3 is TGTGCCAGCAGCTTGTCCGGACGGGGGGACACAGATACGCAGTATTTT.

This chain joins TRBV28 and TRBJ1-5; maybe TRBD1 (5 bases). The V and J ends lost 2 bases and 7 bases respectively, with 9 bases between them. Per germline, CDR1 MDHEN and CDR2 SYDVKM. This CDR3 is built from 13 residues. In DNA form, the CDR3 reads TGTGCCAGCAGTTTACAGGGTCCCCAGCCCCAGCATTTT. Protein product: CASSLQGPQPQHF.

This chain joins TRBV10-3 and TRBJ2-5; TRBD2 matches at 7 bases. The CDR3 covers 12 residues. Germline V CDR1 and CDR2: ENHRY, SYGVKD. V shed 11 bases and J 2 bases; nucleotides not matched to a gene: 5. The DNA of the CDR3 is TGTGCCTCAGGGACTAATCAAGAGACCCAGTACTTC. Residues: CASGTNQETQYF.

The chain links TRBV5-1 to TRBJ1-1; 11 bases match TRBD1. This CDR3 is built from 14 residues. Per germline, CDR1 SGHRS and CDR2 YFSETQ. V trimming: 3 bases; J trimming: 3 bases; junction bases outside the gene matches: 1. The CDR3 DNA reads TGCGCCAGCAGCTGGGGACAGGGGGACACTGAAGCTTTCTTT. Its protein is CASSWGQGDTEAFF.

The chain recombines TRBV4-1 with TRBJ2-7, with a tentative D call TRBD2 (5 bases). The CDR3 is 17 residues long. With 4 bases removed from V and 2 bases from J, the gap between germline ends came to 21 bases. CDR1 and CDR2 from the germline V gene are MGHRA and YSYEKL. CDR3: CASSPVKRQTKPYEQYF. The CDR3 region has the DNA TGCGCCAGCAGCCCGGTTAAGAGGCAGACTAAGCCCTACGAGCAGTACTTC.

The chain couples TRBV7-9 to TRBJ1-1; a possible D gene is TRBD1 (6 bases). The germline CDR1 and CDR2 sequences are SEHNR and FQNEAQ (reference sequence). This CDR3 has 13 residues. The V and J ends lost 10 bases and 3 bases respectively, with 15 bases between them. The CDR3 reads CATRPPGDTEAFF. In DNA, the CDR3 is TGTGCCACAAGGCCCCCAGGGGACACTGAAGCTTTCTTT. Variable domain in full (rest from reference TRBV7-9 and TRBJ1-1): DTGVSQNPRHKITKRGQNVTFRCDPISEHNRLYWYRQTLGQGPEFLTYFQNEAQLEKSRLLSDRFSAERPKGSFSTLEIQRTEQGDSAMYLCATRPPGDTEAFFGQGTRLTVV.

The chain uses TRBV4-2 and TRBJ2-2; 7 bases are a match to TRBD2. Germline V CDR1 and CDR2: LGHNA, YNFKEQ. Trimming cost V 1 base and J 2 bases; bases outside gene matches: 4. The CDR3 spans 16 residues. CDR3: CASSQVPGGNTGELFF. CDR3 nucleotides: TGTGCCAGCAGCCAAGTACCGGGGGGTAACACCGGGGAGCTGTTTTTT.

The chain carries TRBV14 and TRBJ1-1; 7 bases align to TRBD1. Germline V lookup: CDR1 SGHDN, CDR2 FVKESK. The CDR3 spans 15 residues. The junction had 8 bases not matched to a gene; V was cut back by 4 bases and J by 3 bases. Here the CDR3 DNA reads TGTGCCAGCAGCCCTTTGGCAGGGGGGTACACTGAAGCTTTCTTT. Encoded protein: CASSPLAGGYTEAFF.

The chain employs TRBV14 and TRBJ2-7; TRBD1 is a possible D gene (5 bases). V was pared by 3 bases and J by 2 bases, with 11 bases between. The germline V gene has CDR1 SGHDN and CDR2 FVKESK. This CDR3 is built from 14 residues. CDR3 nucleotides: TGTGCCAGCAGCCATTCGGGCAGGGCCTACGAGCAGTACTTC. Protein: CASSHSGRAYEQYF.

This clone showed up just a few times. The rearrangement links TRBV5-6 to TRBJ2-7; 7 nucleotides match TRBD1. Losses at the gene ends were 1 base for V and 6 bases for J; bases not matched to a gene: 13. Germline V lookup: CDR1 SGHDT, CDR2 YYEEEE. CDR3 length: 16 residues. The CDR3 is CASSLISGTATTEQYF. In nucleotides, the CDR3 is TGTGCCAGCAGCTTGATTTCCGGGACAGCTACTACCGAGCAGTACTTC.

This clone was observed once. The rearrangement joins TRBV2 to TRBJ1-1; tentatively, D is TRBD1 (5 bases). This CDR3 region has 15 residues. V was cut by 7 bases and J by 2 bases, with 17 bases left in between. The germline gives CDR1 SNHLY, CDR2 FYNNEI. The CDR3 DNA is TGTGCCAGCATCATTGGGGCTTCCTTTAACACTGAAGCTTTCTTT. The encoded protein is CASIIGASFNTEAFF.

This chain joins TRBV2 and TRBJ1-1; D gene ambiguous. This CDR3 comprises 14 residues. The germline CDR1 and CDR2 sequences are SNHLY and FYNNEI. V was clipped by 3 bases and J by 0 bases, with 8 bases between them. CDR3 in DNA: TGTGCCAGCAGTGATGAGAGGCTGAACACTGAAGCTTTCTTT. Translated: CASSDERLNTEAFF.

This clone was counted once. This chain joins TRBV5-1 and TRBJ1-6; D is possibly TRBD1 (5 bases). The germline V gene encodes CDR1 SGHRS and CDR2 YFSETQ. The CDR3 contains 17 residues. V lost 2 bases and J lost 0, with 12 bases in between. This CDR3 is CASSLRGSGSYNSPLHF. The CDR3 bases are TGCGCCAGCAGCTTAAGGGGCAGTGGCTCCTATAATTCACCCCTCCACTTT.